The clone carrying this TCR beta chain was seen ten or more times. Its antigen is as yet unknown. This entry belongs to a study of T cell repertoires in cytomegalovirus infection. Looking at the study overall: It can be stated that public TCR beta signatures indicated CMV infection as well as a matching HLA type.

J was trimmed by 4 bases and V by 4 bases; bases with no gene match: 8. The CDR3 is made up of 16 amino acids. The germline CDR1 and CDR2 sequences are SGHTA and FQGNSA. Findings and caveats of the study: Carriers of CMV and the relevant HLA type were discriminated by public TCR beta frequency. HLA-C-restricted CMV-specific TCR beta clonotypes were dominant in the ex vivo response.

TCRdb independently ran MiXCR on the reads; one entry per CDR3 protein. Found here are about 740,000 distinct CDR3 sequences, roughly a third of them singletons; the top ten hold around a sixth. The TCR originated in a human donor in good health (CMV status not recorded). Some clones in this sample may be carry-over from other donors' samples. The chain recombines TRBV7-2 with TRBJ2-3, with TRBD1 matching 10 bases. The sequencing here drew on cultured PBMCs, taken from culture after CMV antigen stimulation. The DNA of the CDR3 is TGTGCCAGCAGCTCCCCGGGACAGGGGTTCCCAGATACGCAGTATTTT. Translation gives CASSSPGQGFPDTQYF.